The 9 T cell receptor beta chains listed next were all sequenced from one sample in a study of STAT3 mutations in large granular lymphocyte leukemia. Measured with immunoSEQ multiplex PCR; TCRdb has only the in-frame clones, and not every one. This table holds 8,500 to 11,000 clones, about 90% found once. These receptors have no identified antigens. Study conclusions and caveats: At least one immunodominant TCR beta clonotype appeared in every T-cell large granular lymphocyte leukemia patient.

Sequenced sample: peripheral blood mononuclear cells. The receptors were gathered from a man in his 60s with T-cell large granular lymphocyte leukemia. Some clones in this sample may be carry-over from other donors' samples.

This clone was seen a single time. The chain is built from TRBV2 and TRBJ2-7; no clear D gene. CDR1 SNHLY and CDR2 FYNNEI come from the germline V gene. V shed 3 bases and J shed 2 bases, with 8 bases lying between them. The length of the CDR3 is 13 residues. The CDR3 DNA follows: TGTGCCAGCAGTGAGAACGTCCCCTACGAGCAGTACTTC. Its translation: CASSENVPYEQYF.

The CDR3 spells CASSSPPKSGQETQYF. Here the CDR3 DNA reads TGCGCCAGCAGCTCCCCCCCCAAATCCGGCCAAGAGACCCAGTACTTC. The rearrangement links TRBV5-1 to TRBJ2-5; no definite D call. Germline CDR1 is SGHRS and CDR2 is YFSETQ. The CDR3 runs 16 residues. V lost 3 bases and J lost 1, with 16 bases in between.

The sample holds one count of this clone. V is TRBV5-6 and J is TRBJ2-7; D may be TRBD2 (5 bases). The CDR3 length is 14 residues. Trimming removed 1 base at V and 3 bases at J, with 11 bases between. CDR1 is SGHDT and CDR2 is YYEEEE in the germline V gene. CDR3 region: CASSLSGSNYEQYF. The CDR3 region has the DNA TGTGCCAGCAGCTTGAGCGGCTCCAACTACGAGCAGTACTTC. The complete variable domain, with remaining parts taken from reference TRBV5-6 and TRBJ2-7, reads DAGVTQSPTHLIKTRGQQVTLRCSPKSGHDTVSWYQQALGQGPQFIFQYYEEEERQRGNFPDRFSGHQFPNYSSELNVNALLLGDSALYLCASSLSGSNYEQYFGPGTRLTVT.

This clone showed up just a few times. The rearrangement links TRBV2 to TRBJ2-5; D might be TRBD1 (6 bases). The CDR3 length is 13 residues. The V and J ends lost 8 bases and 2 bases respectively, with 12 bases between them. Per germline, CDR1 SNHLY and CDR2 FYNNEI. CDR3 protein: CASLPGEQETQYF. The CDR3 DNA reads as TGTGCCAGCCTCCCAGGGGAGCAAGAGACCCAGTACTTC.

The rearrangement uses TRBV7-2 and TRBJ1-2, with D tentatively TRBD1 (5 bases). This CDR3 region has 14 residues. Trimming took 5 bases from V and 8 from J, leaving 18 bases between them. The germline V gene encodes CDR1 SGHTA and CDR2 FQGNSA. CDR3 coding DNA: TGTGCCAGCAGCGTCACTTCAGGGATTGGCGGCTACACCTTC. Its translation is CASSVTSGIGGYTF.

The chain couples TRBV19 to TRBJ1-2; the match to TRBD1 covers 7 bases. From germline, CDR1 is LNHDA and CDR2 SQIVND (reference sequence). Germline trimming cut 0 bases from V and 0 bases from J; bases unmatched to any gene: 7. The CDR3 sequence is 17 residues long. CDR3 region: CASSIDRAGTANYGYTF. Here the CDR3 DNA reads TGTGCCAGTAGTATAGATCGGGCAGGGACAGCTAACTATGGCTACACCTTC.

This chain links TRBV6-5 with TRBJ2-7; D not resolved. The germline V and J ends were trimmed by 4 bases and 7 bases, with 17 bases remaining between them. The CDR3 runs to 14 residues. In germline, CDR1 is MNHEY, CDR2 SVGAGI. The CDR3 protein is CASSSFHRDQEQYF. In nucleotides, the CDR3 is TGTGCCAGCAGTTCCTTCCACAGAGACCAGGAGCAGTACTTC.

This chain links TRBV30 with TRBJ1-4; D might be TRBD1 (6 bases). The germline V gene has CDR1 GTSNPN and CDR2 SVGIG (reference sequence). The CDR3 is 15 residues long. V lost 1 base and J lost 10, with 19 bases in between. This CDR3 reads CAWSAPTGGSGKLFF. CDR3 bases: TGTGCCTGGAGTGCCCCGACAGGCGGGTCCGGAAAACTGTTTTTT. Variable domain in full (rest from reference TRBV30 and TRBJ1-4): SQTIHQWPATLVQPVGSPLSLECTVEGTSNPNLYWYRQAAGRGLQLLFYSVGIGQISSEVPQNLSASRPQDRQFILSSKKLLLSDSGFYLCAWSAPTGGSGKLFFGSGTQLSVL.

The chain couples TRBV28 to TRBJ1-5, with TRBD1 as a possible D gene (5 bases). This CDR3 has 15 amino acids. CDR1 MDHEN and CDR2 SYDVKM come from the germline V gene. V lost 3 bases and J 4 bases, leaving 13 bases between the germline ends. CDR3 DNA sequence: TGTGCCAGCAGTTTGGCGTCGGGGGGTAATCAGCCCCAGCATTTT. Protein: CASSLASGGNQPQHF.